These 32 T cell receptor beta chains came from one sample sequenced in a study of tumor-infiltrating lymphocytes in primary liver carcinoma. Total RNA (roughly 0.45 ug) served as template for TCR beta cDNA synthesis primed by a constant-region primer. TCR beta libraries came from three nested multiplex PCR rounds using slightly modified ARM-PCR. TRBV1-TRBV30 forward primers and a C-beta reverse primer were used in the first two PCR rounds, which each ran for ten to eleven cycles. MiXCR, run by TCRdb on the multiplex PCR reads, gives a single entry per CDR3 protein. This sample has 45,000 to 55,000 distinct CDR3 sequences, with 65% to 80% found just once. Co-extraction of both nucleic acids (RNA and DNA) used roughly 18-34 mg of unsorted bulk tissue. The sample consisted of liver tumor tissue from sampling region 5. Indicated subset: tumor region T5, tumor centre. Source of these receptors: a man in his forties with primary liver carcinoma and hepatitis B virus infection.

The chain is built from TRBV28 and TRBJ2-7; weak D call: TRBD1 (6 bases). The CDR3 length is 15 residues. Germline loops: CDR1 MDHEN, CDR2 SYDVKM. Between the trimmed V and J ends, which lost 7 bases and 0 bases, there was a span of 16 bases. The CDR3 region has the DNA TGTGCCAGCAAACAACAGGGAAGTCCCTCCTACGAGCAGTACTTC. Its protein is CASKQQGSPSYEQYF. Full variable domain (remainder filled in from reference TRBV28 and TRBJ2-7): DVKVTQSSRYLVKRTGEKVFLECVQDMDHENMFWYRQDPGLGLRLIYFSYDVKMKEKGDIPEGYSVSREKKERFSLILESASTNQTSMYLCASKQQGSPSYEQYFGPGTRLTVT.

As to this clonotype: Because it lacks the conserved phenylalanine or tryptophan at the end, this CDR3 is likely a read error. This CDR3 reads CASSPQARSSYNEQFS. The CDR3 DNA follows: TGTGCCAGCAGCCCCCAAGCGCGCAGCTCCTACAATGAGCAGTTCTCC. V gene TRBV4-1 combines with J gene TRBJ2-1; no reliable D call. The CDR3 loop spans 16 amino acids. Germline V gives CDR1 MGHRA, CDR2 YSYEKL.

In regard to this clonotype: An end of the junction differs from the germline gene, which may be a read error. The V gene is TRBV6-1, the J gene TRBJ1-2; D is ambiguous. The germline gives CDR1 MNHNS, CDR2 SASEGT. CDR3 length equals 16 residues. The CDR3 DNA sequence: TGTGCCAGTAGTGAAACAAGGCGTGGTAGAAATTATGGCTACACCTTC. It codes for CASSETRRGRNYGYTF.

To note about this clonotype: The junction departs from germline at one end; a sequencing error may be responsible. The chain recombines TRBV7-9 with TRBJ1-6; D not certain. Germline assignment: CDR1 SEHNR and CDR2 FQNEAQ (reference sequence). The CDR3 covers 14 residues. The CDR3 nucleotides read TGTGCCAGCAGCTTAGATTTCAATAATTCACTCCTCCACTTT. Encoded protein: CASSLDFNNSLLHF. Full variable domain (outside the CDR3, taken from reference TRBV7-9 and TRBJ1-6): DTGVSQNPRHKITKRGQNVTFRCDPISEHNRLYWYRQTLGQGPEFLTYFQNEAQLEKSRLLSDRFSAERPKGSFSTLEIQRTEQGDSAMYLCASSLDFNNSLLHFGNGTRLTVT.

This rearrangement joins TRBV29-1 to TRBJ2-3; 10 positions match TRBD2. The CDR3 is 15 residues long. The germline V gene encodes CDR1 SQVTM and CDR2 ANQGSEA. CDR3 loop: CGAANVAGGSDTQYF. In nucleotides, the CDR3 is TGCGGCGCCGCTAATGTAGCGGGAGGCTCAGATACGCAGTATTTT.

This clonotype was seen at least ten times. CDR3 DNA: TGTGCCAGCAGTTACTCGCCAGGGGAAGAGACCCAGTACTTC. Its protein is CASSYSPGEETQYF. This chain connects TRBV6-6 to TRBJ2-5; D possibly corresponds to TRBD1 (6 bases). Trimming cost V 0 bases and J 3 bases, with 8 bases left between them. Germline loops: CDR1 MNHNY, CDR2 SVGAGI (reference sequence). This CDR3 contains 14 residues.

The chain employs TRBV9 and TRBJ1-6, with D possibly matching TRBD1 (5 bases). The V end lost 3 bases, the J end lost 7 bases, and 8 bases lay between the germline ends. The CDR3 length is 13 residues. CDR1 is SGDLS and CDR2 is YYNGEE in the germline V gene. The CDR3 spells CASSETANSPLHF. The DNA of the CDR3 is TGTGCCAGCAGCGAGACAGCCAATTCACCCCTCCACTTT.

The chain is built from TRBV29-1 and TRBJ2-6; D is possibly TRBD1 (6 bases). Looked up from germline, CDR1 is SQVTM and CDR2 is ANQGSEA. The CDR3 runs 14 residues. V was clipped by 8 bases and J by 2 bases, with 13 bases between them. The CDR3 bases are TGCAGCATTGTTACAGGGACTGGGGCCAACGTCCTGACTTTC. It specifies CSIVTGTGANVLTF.

Remarks on this clonotype: Because it lacks the conserved phenylalanine or tryptophan at the end, this CDR3 is likely a read error. The V and J genes are TRBV6-6 and TRBJ2-4, with TRBD2 matching over 14 bases. This CDR3 contains 17 residues. Germline CDR1 reads MNHNY; CDR2 reads SVGAGI (reference sequence). V lost 10 bases, J lost 8 bases, and 16 bases stayed unmatched. CDR3 nucleotide sequence: TGTGCCACGTCGTGGGGGGGACTAGCGGGAGAAGAGGACATTCAGTACTTA. Amino acids: CATSWGGLAGEEDIQYL.

In the case of this clonotype: A much larger clone lies one base from this, so it may be a read error. CDR3 in amino acids: CVSSDEQGGPYEQYF. The CDR3 DNA sequence: TGTGTCAGCAGTGATGAACAGGGAGGCCCCTACGAGCAGTACTTC. V gene TRBV6-1 combines with J gene TRBJ2-7, with D tentatively TRBD1 or TRBD2 (6 bases each). The CDR3 is 15 residues long. CDR1 is MNHNS and CDR2 is SASEGT in the germline V gene.

This chain uses TRBV6-2 or TRBV6-3 with TRBJ2-5; 14 nucleotides agree with TRBD2. With 9 bases clipped from V and 3 bases from J, the junction kept 6 bases outside the gene matches. Per germline, CDR1 MNHEY and CDR2 SVGEGT. This CDR3 is built from 15 residues. DNA of the CDR3: TGTGCCAGTAGGCTGGGACTAGCGGGAGAAGAGACCCAGTACTTC. Amino acid sequence: CASRLGLAGEETQYF.

The chain carries TRBV4-1 and TRBJ1-5; TRBD1 is a possible D gene (5 bases). The length of the CDR3 is 14 residues. The V end was cut by 10 bases, the J end by 7 bases, with 20 bases between. Looked up from germline, CDR1 is MGHRA and CDR2 is YSYEKL. The CDR3 spells CANNHLGGGQPQHF. The CDR3 coding sequence is TGCGCCAACAACCACCTCGGGGGGGGGCAGCCCCAGCATTTT.

Concerning this clonotype: Likely a read error: the CDR3 ends without its conserved phenylalanine or tryptophan. This sequence joins TRBV6-5 and TRBJ2-2, with D perhaps matching TRBD1 (7 bases). Germline V gene sequence: CDR1 MNHEY, CDR2 SVGAGI. This CDR3 region has 17 residues. CDR3 sequence (DNA): TGTGCCAGCAGTTACTCTACGAAGCAGGGGGACTCCGGGGAACTGTTTATT. Amino acid sequence: CASSYSTKQGDSGELFI.

The chain uses TRBV13 and TRBJ2-7, with D perhaps matching TRBD2 (6 bases). Germline V gives CDR1 PRHDT, CDR2 FYEKMQ (reference sequence). The CDR3 spans 11 residues. CDR3 sequence (DNA): TGTGTCAACAGCTTACGGGGGGAGCAGTACTTC. Amino acids: CVNSLRGEQYF.

This clonotype has a count of ten or more. The J gene is TRBJ2-7, the V gene TRBV6-1, with TRBD2 matching 7 bases. The ends lost 3 bases at V and 2 bases at J; junction bases unmatched: 7. CDR3 length equals 15 residues. Looked up from germline, CDR1 is MNHNS and CDR2 is SASEGT. CDR3 in DNA: TGTGCCAGCAGTGACGGGGGGAACCTGGCCTACGAGCAGTACTTC. It yields the protein CASSDGGNLAYEQYF.

The chain has TRBV6-1 and TRBJ2-3; TRBD2 agrees at 7 bases. V shed 5 bases and J 6 bases; nucleotides not matched to a gene: 14. The CDR3 runs to 16 residues. Per germline, CDR1 MNHNS and CDR2 SASEGT. The CDR3 coding sequence is TGTGCCAGCAGTCAATTAGCGGGTTTAACGTCGGATACGCAGTATTTT. Its protein product is CASSQLAGLTSDTQYF.

About this clonotype itself: An end of the junction does not agree with germline; a read error may underlie this. The CDR3 loop is CASSSGGLAGAPGGTQYF. CDR3 DNA: TGTGCCAGCAGCTCCGGGGGACTAGCGGGAGCCCCTGGAGGGACCCAGTACTTT. This chain uses TRBV11-2 with TRBJ2-5; 14 nucleotides line up with TRBD2. CDR3 length equals 18 residues. CDR1 SGHAT and CDR2 FQNNGV come from the germline V gene.

CDR3 sequence (DNA): TGTGCCAGCAGCATGGGAACTAGCTTAGGGCAGTACTTC. Protein product: CASSMGTSLGQYF. The chain uses TRBV7-9 and TRBJ2-7, with TRBD2 as a possible D gene (6 bases). V dropped 5 bases and J dropped 9 bases, with 17 bases sitting between them. The CDR3 sequence is 13 residues long. The germline V gene encodes CDR1 SEHNR and CDR2 FQNEAQ (reference sequence). The whole variable domain, filled in from reference TRBV7-9 and TRBJ2-7, reads DTGVSQNPRHKITKRGQNVTFRCDPISEHNRLYWYRQTLGQGPEFLTYFQNEAQLEKSRLLSDRFSAERPKGSFSTLEIQRTEQGDSAMYLCASSMGTSLGQYFGPGTRLTVT.

This clonotype occurred once. The germline gene is not matched at one end of the junction; a read error may be the cause. The gene calls are TRBV6-5 and TRBJ1-6; D remains ambiguous. The CDR3 contains 18 residues. The germline gives CDR1 MNHEY, CDR2 SVGAGI. The CDR3 sequence: CVSRPAVGGTVDNSPLHF. The CDR3 DNA follows: TGTGTCAGCAGACCCGCAGTAGGTGGAACAGTCGATAATTCACCCCTCCACTTT.

Details on this clonotype: This CDR3 fails to terminate in the conserved phenylalanine or tryptophan, so it likely reflects a read error. The rearrangement joins TRBV4-2 to TRBJ1-3; D is perhaps TRBD1 (5 bases). V was cut by 8 bases and J by 4 bases, with 15 bases left in between. Germline CDR1 LGHNA, CDR2 YNFKEQ. The CDR3 extends over 14 amino acids. DNA of the CDR3: TGTGCCAGCGGCAGGGACGAGGCGGGAAACACCATATATCTT. Its translation: CASGRDEAGNTIYL.

To note about this clonotype: A much larger clone differs by one base, so this may be a read error. This CDR3 is CAARAGTGGLFF. In DNA form, the CDR3 reads TGTGCCGCCCGAGCGGGGACCGGGGGGCTGTTTTTT. V gene TRBV28 combines with J gene TRBJ2-2, with TRBD2 matching over 7 bases. The CDR3 runs to 12 residues. Germline V gives CDR1 MDHEN, CDR2 SYDVKM.

Comments on this clonotype: The CDR3 ends on some other residue instead of the conserved phenylalanine or tryptophan, so this is likely a read error. The chain uses TRBV28 and TRBJ2-4, with 7 bases fitting TRBD2. The CDR3 covers 19 residues. Germline-derived CDR1 and CDR2 are MDHEN and SYDVKM. CDR3 DNA: TGTGCTAGCAGTTTAGTGAAGGTGGGAGGGGCCCTGGTCAAAAACATTCAGTACCTC. Its translation: CASSLVKVGGALVKNIQYL.

A word on this clonotype: The CDR3 ends on some other residue instead of the conserved phenylalanine or tryptophan, so this is likely a read error. The chain combines TRBV28 with TRBJ2-3; 7 nucleotides align to TRBD1. The CDR3 is made up of 12 amino acids. V was clipped by 1 base and J by 10 bases; unmatched bases: 2. CDR1 and CDR2 (germline): MDHEN, SYDVKM. The CDR3 DNA reads as TGTGCCAGCAGTTTATTTAGGGGGCCGCAGTATCTT. It translates to CASSLFRGPQYL.

This clonotype came up many times. The gene calls are TRBV4-1 and TRBJ1-4, with D possibly matching TRBD1 (6 bases). Trimming took off 0 bases at V and 5 bases at J, with 10 bases between the two ends. This CDR3 region has 15 residues. The germline gives CDR1 MGHRA, CDR2 YSYEKL. In DNA form, the CDR3 reads TGCGCCAGCAGCCAAGAACCCGGACAGAATGAAAAACTGTTTTTT. Encoded protein: CASSQEPGQNEKLFF.

Worth noting for this clonotype: The junction and the germline gene differ at one end; a read error may be behind it. The chain employs TRBV12-3 or TRBV12-4 and TRBJ1-4; D is uncertain. CDR3 size: 12 residues. The CDR3 sequence: CPSTLGGEKLLF. CDR3 nucleotides: TGTCCCAGCACCCTAGGAGGAGAAAAACTGCTTTTT.

As concerns this clonotype: This clone may be a read error of a much larger clone one base away. This chain joins TRBV28 and TRBJ2-3, with D perhaps assigned TRBD1 or TRBD2 (5 bases each). CDR1 and CDR2 (germline): MDHEN, SYDVKM. The CDR3 runs 17 residues. The CDR3 loop reads CGSGRSGAGTLGVGQYF. The CDR3 DNA reads as TGTGGCAGCGGCCGATCCGGAGCAGGGACCCTGGGTGTTGGGCAGTATTTT.

The chain recombines TRBV28 with TRBJ2-7, with D perhaps being TRBD1 or TRBD2 (5 bases each). The CDR3 has 14 amino acids. Trimming pared 6 bases from V and 2 bases from J, leaving 14 bases between. Germline lookup yields CDR1 MDHEN and CDR2 SYDVKM. The DNA of the CDR3 is TGTGCCAGCAGCCCGACTGGGGGAACCTACGAGCAGTACTTC. Protein sequence: CASSPTGGTYEQYF.

About this clonotype: At one boundary the junction diverges from the germline segment, which might be a read error. The rearrangement uses TRBV10-3 and TRBJ2-3; possibly TRBD2 for D (6 bases). The CDR3 loop spans 18 amino acids. The germline V gene encodes CDR1 ENHRY and CDR2 SYGVKD. CDR3 loop: CAISARILTGLSTDTQYF. For the CDR3, the DNA is TGCGCCATCAGTGCGCGGATTTTAACGGGACTTAGCACAGATACGCAGTATTTT.

Note on this clonotype: A much larger clone differs from this one at a single base, so this may be a read error. V gene TRBV6-6 combines with J gene TRBJ1-5, with D uncertain. Per the germline V gene, CDR1 is MNHNY and CDR2 is SVGAGI (reference sequence). This CDR3 has 15 residues. The V and J ends lost 7 bases and 4 bases respectively, with 17 bases between them. The CDR3 sequence is CASIRRSDGNQPQHF. DNA of the CDR3: TGTGCCAGCATCAGGAGGTCCGATGGGAATCAGCCCCAGCATTTT.

Regarding this clonotype: Relative to the germline gene, one junction end is altered; a read error may explain this. V gene TRBV11-2 combines with J gene TRBJ1-3; a possible D gene is TRBD1 (6 bases). The CDR3 runs 14 residues. From germline, CDR1 is SGHAT and CDR2 FQNNGV. CDR3 loop: CASSKRGNRNTIYF. The CDR3 DNA reads as TGTGCGAGCAGCAAGAGGGGGAATAGAAACACCATATATTTT.

V and J are TRBV11-2 and TRBJ2-2; D possibly corresponds to TRBD2 (7 bases). This CDR3 has 17 residues. V lost 4 bases and J 4 bases, leaving 19 bases between the germline ends. CDR1 and CDR2 (germline): SGHAT, FQNNGV. The CDR3 sequence: CASSSLKGGRATGELFF. The CDR3 DNA is TGTGCCAGCAGCTCTTTAAAAGGGGGGAGGGCCACCGGGGAGCTGTTTTTT.

Only a few counts were recorded for this clonotype. This sequence may be a read error, since a much larger clone differs from it by one base. The chain links TRBV5-6 to TRBJ1-2, with TRBD1 identical over 12 bases. The CDR3 is made up of 16 amino acids. Germline V CDR1 and CDR2: SGHDT, YYEEEE. The CDR3 protein is CVSSQPGTGGIYGYTF. The CDR3, as DNA: TGTGTCAGCAGTCAGCCCGGGACAGGGGGCATCTATGGCTACACCTTC.